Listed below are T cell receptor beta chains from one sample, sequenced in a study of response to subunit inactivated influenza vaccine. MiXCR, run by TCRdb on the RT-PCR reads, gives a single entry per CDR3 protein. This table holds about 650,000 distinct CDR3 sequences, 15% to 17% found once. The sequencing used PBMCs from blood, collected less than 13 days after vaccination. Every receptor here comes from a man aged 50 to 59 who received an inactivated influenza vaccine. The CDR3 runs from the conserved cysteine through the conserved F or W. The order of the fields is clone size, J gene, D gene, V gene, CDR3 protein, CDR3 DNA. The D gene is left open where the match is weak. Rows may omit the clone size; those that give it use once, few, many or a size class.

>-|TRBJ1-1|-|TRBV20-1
CSAREAPAMNTEAFF
TGCAGTGCTAGAGAGGCGCCGGCAATGAACACTGAAGCTTTCTTT
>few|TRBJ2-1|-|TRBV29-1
CSVENWVAWVGGSYNEQFF
TGCAGCGTTGAAAACTGGGTAGCCTGGGTGGGAGGCTCCTACAATGAGCAGTTCTTC
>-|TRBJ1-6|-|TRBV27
CASSLFYSSGSYNSPLHF
TGTGCCAGCAGTTTATTCTATTCGAGCGGGTCCTATAATTCACCCCTCCACTTT
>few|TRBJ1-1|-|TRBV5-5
CASSFVGVRGEAFF
TGTGCCAGCAGCTTCGTGGGGGTCAGGGGTGAAGCTTTCTTT
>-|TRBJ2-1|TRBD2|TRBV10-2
CASSDRSGRAVNEQFF
TGCGCCAGCAGTGACCGTAGCGGGAGGGCCGTGAATGAGCAGTTCTTC
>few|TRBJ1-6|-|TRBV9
CASSVRTDRPPLHF
TGTGCCAGCAGCGTCAGGACAGACAGGCCACCCCTCCACTTT
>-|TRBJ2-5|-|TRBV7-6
CASSLIMSGPYQETQYF
TGTGCCAGCAGCTTAATCATGTCAGGACCGTACCAAGAGACCCAGTACTTC
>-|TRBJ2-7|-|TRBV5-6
CASSGGTMKREQYF
TGTGCCAGCAGCGGCGGGACAATGAAGCGGGAGCAGTACTTC
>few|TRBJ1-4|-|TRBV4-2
CASSQDLHLRLLTNEKLFF
TGTGCCAGCAGCCAAGATCTCCATCTCCGACTGCTCACTAATGAAAAACTGTTTTTT
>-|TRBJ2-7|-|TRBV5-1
CASSFLSGNYEQYF
TGCGCCAGCAGCTTCCTGTCAGGGAACTACGAGCAGTACTTC
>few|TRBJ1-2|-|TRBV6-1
CASTYGGGYGYTF
TGTGCCAGCACCTACGGGGGGGGCTATGGCTACACCTTC
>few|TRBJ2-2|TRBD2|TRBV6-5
CAATGSGTSGKLGDTGELFF
TGTGCCGCGACAGGCTCAGGGACTAGCGGGAAGCTCGGGGACACCGGGGAGCTGTTTTTT
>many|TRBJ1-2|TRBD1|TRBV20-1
CSASGQGVYGYTF
TGCAGTGCCAGCGGACAGGGGGTTTATGGCTACACCTTC
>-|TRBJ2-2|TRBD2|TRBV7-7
CASSLKAGGPTGELFF
TGTGCTAGCAGCTTGAAGGCGGGGGGGCCCACCGGGGAGCTGTTTTTT
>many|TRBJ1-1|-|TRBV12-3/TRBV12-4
CASSVTGTTEAFF
TGTGCCAGCAGCGTCACAGGGACCACTGAAGCTTTCTTT
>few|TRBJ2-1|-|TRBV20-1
CSASDTGSSYNEQFF
TGCAGTGCTAGTGACACAGGGAGCTCCTACAATGAGCAGTTCTTC
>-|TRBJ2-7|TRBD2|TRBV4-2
CASSPRFSGSQIYEQYF
TGTGCCAGCAGCCCTCGTTTTAGCGGGAGTCAGATCTACGAGCAGTACTTC
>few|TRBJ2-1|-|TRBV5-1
CASSLALVRSYNEQFF
TGCGCCAGCAGCTTAGCGCTAGTCCGCTCCTACAATGAGCAGTTCTTC
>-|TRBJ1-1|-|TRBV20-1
CSAREPGRRAEAFF
TGCAGTGCTAGAGAACCAGGGAGAAGGGCTGAAGCTTTCTTT
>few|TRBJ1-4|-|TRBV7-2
CASSLTGGEKLFF
TGTGCCAGCAGCTTAACGGGGGGGGAAAAACTGTTTTTT
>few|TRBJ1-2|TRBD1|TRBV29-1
CSVEIQGAPVGYTF
TGCAGCGTTGAAATACAGGGGGCCCCGGTTGGCTACACCTTC
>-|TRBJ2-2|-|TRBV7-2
CASSRDPNPGELFF
TGTGCCAGCAGCCGGGACCCAAACCCCGGGGAGCTGTTTTTT
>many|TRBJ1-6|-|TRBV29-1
CSVLYSYNSPLHF
TGCAGCGTTTTGTACTCCTATAATTCACCCCTCCACTTT
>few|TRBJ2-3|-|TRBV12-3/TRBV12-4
CASSLKLADTQYF
TGTGCCAGCAGTCTGAAGCTAGCAGATACGCAGTATTTT
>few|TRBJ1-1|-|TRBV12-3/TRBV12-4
CASSPWIENTEAFF
TGTGCCAGCAGTCCTTGGATCGAGAACACTGAAGCTTTCTTT
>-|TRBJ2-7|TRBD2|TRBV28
CASSPTLAGEAGEQYF
TGTGCCAGCAGCCCTACTCTAGCGGGAGAGGCTGGCGAGCAGTACTTC
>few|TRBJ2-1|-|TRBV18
CASSPPPGTGNNEQFF
TGTGCCAGCTCACCACCACCGGGAACGGGGAACAATGAGCAGTTCTTC
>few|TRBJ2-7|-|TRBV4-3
CASSQVAYYEQYF
TGCGCCAGCAGCCAAGTGGCGTACTACGAGCAGTACTTC
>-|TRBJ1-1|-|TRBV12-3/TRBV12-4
CASSLSVTNTEAFF
TGTGCCAGCAGTCTAAGTGTCACGAACACTGAAGCTTTCTTT